This T cell receptor (beta chain) was sequenced in a study of a mutant IDH1 vaccine in newly diagnosed glioma. Looking at the study overall: In weeks 1, 3, 5, 7, 11, 15, 19 and 23, patients were vaccinated. Antecedent treatment encompassed radiotherapy, temozolomide, or their combination; the majority received both. Either 4-6 weeks after radiotherapy alone or alongside temozolomide, vaccination was begun.

With respect to this clone: Its antigen is unknown.

Profiling relied on immunoSEQ multiplex PCR, and the TCRdb table lists in-frame clones only, not all of them. The sample carries 50,000 to 65,000 clones, about 86% recorded once. Noted time point: week 5, during vaccination. Each dose delivered 300 ug of mutant IDH1 20-mer peptide subcutaneously with imiquimod. Germline V lookup: CDR1 SGHRS, CDR2 YFSETQ. V was shortened by 3 bases and J by 4 bases, with 17 bases between the two germline ends. The CDR3 is made up of 16 amino acids. The TCR was taken from a man aged 25-45 years with glioma. This chain uses TRBV5-1 with TRBJ2-1; no reliable D call. The sample in question was PBMCs, obtained from a glioma patient whose treatment included an IDH1 peptide vaccine. The DNA for the CDR3 is TGCGCCAGCAGCTCTACCGGCGCCACCGGGTACAATGAGCAGTTCTTC. Protein product: CASSSTGATGYNEQFF.